The 24 T cell receptor beta chains below all came from one sample that was sequenced in a study of vaccination and CD4 T cells after COVID-19. Treatment here: approximately 10-day PBMC culture with coronavirus spike peptide pools or control peptides (ViraFEST assay). No antigens are known for them. Sequence data for DNA of cultured CD4+ T cells were generated by the Oncomine TCR Beta short-read assay. TCRdb re-called the PCR reads with MiXCR, one entry per CDR3 protein. The table has 13,000 to 15,000 distinct CDR3 sequences, over 45% seen once. The material was CD4+ T cells from blood, cultured in vitro, obtained before SARS-CoV-2 vaccination. All receptors derive from a human donor who had recovered from COVID-19.

This clonotype was recorded a few times. The genes are TRBV6-2 or TRBV6-3 and TRBJ2-2; possibly TRBD1 or TRBD2 for D (5 bases each). Germline V gives CDR1 MNHEY, CDR2 SVGEGT. V lost 6 bases to trimming and J lost 6 bases, with 14 bases between them. The CDR3 sequence is 14 residues long. CDR3 in DNA: TGTGCCAGCAGCAACCTCCGAGGGGCCGGGGAGCTGTTTTTT. Its translation: CASSNLRGAGELFF.

This clonotype was counted a few times. V is TRBV27 and J is TRBJ2-5; unclear D gene. The V gene lost 2 bases and the J gene lost 5 bases, with 3 bases spanning the gap. Germline-derived CDR1 and CDR2 are MNHEY and SMNVEV (reference sequence). The CDR3 extends over 11 amino acids. Written as DNA, the CDR3 is TGTGCCAGCAGTTTAGGGGAGACCCAGTACTTC. It codes for CASSLGETQYF.

The chain links TRBV5-8 to TRBJ2-5; 7 positions agree with TRBD2. Trimming removed 1 base from V and 2 bases from J; junction bases left unmatched: 11. Germline loops: CDR1 SGHTS, CDR2 YDEGEE. The CDR3 covers 17 residues. CDR3 coding DNA: TGTGCCAGCAGCTTGAGCCGGCGGCTAGCGGCACAAGAGACCCAGTACTTC. It translates to CASSLSRRLAAQETQYF.

The chain joins TRBV7-2 to TRBJ1-2; tentatively, D is TRBD1 (5 bases). V dropped 2 bases and J dropped 4 bases, with 8 bases sitting between them. Per the germline V gene, CDR1 is SGHTA and CDR2 is FQGNSA. This CDR3 has 13 residues. The CDR3 loop reads CASSLPGGYGYTF. CDR3 nucleotide sequence: TGTGCCAGCAGCTTACCCGGGGGCTATGGCTACACCTTC.

The chain uses TRBV28 and TRBJ1-3; D ambiguous. The CDR3 has 18 amino acids. CDR1 is MDHEN, CDR2 SYDVKM, per germline. V was cut by 6 bases and J by 1 base, with 22 bases left in between. CDR3 nucleotide sequence: TGTGCCAGCAGGTCGAGCCACGTTATTCGGGTGTCTGGAAACACCATATATTTT. Protein: CASRSSHVIRVSGNTIYF.

Here the CDR3 reads CASSLSGQPGANVLTF. The CDR3 bases are TGTGCCAGCAGTTTATCCGGGCAGCCTGGGGCCAACGTCCTGACTTTC. The rearrangement uses TRBV27 and TRBJ2-6, with D unclear. Trimming shortened V by 0 bases and J by 2 bases, and 8 bases separated the two germline ends. The V gene's germline CDR1 is MNHEY and CDR2 SMNVEV (reference sequence). This CDR3 spans 16 amino acids.

The chain joins TRBV27 to TRBJ1-1; no reliable D call. Germline loops: CDR1 MNHEY, CDR2 SMNVEV (reference sequence). CDR3 length: 15 amino acids. Trimming left V 5 bases short and J 5 bases short, with 18 bases between. CDR3 loop: CASSPYTAGGTEAFF. The CDR3 DNA reads TGTGCCAGCAGTCCCTACACGGCGGGAGGGACTGAAGCTTTCTTT.

This chain links TRBV28 with TRBJ1-5; D is unclear. CDR3 length equals 16 residues. CDR1 is MDHEN and CDR2 is SYDVKM in the germline V gene. V shed 4 bases and J shed 2 bases, with 15 bases lying between them. CDR3 nucleotide sequence: TGTGCCAGCAGTTCCTGGGTGTGGGCGGGCAATCAGCCCCAGCATTTT. This encodes CASSSWVWAGNQPQHF.

This clonotype has more than one count but fewer than ten. The chain uses TRBV20-1 and TRBJ2-3; the match to TRBD2 covers 9 bases. This CDR3 region has 14 residues. Germline CDR1 and CDR2: DFQATT and SNEGSKA (reference sequence). The V and J ends lost 3 bases and 5 bases, in that order; junction bases with no gene match: 6. The CDR3 spells CSARTSGTQDTQYF. Written as DNA, the CDR3 is TGCAGTGCTAGGACTAGCGGTACTCAAGATACGCAGTATTTT.

This chain joins TRBV7-9 and TRBJ2-3; TRBD2 matches at 10 bases. CDR1 and CDR2 (germline): SEHNR, FQNEAQ (reference sequence). The ends lost 5 bases at V and 3 bases at J; junction bases unmatched: 5. The CDR3 runs to 15 residues. The CDR3 DNA is TGTGCCAGCAGCCCTGGACTAGCGGTGACAGATACGCAGTATTTT. Translated: CASSPGLAVTDTQYF.

This chain links TRBV2 with TRBJ2-1, with 14 bases lining up with TRBD2. Germline CDR1 reads SNHLY; CDR2 reads FYNNEI. J gave up 0 bases and V 7 bases, and 14 bases lay outside the gene matches. This CDR3 region has 20 residues. CDR3 residues: CASTRPPGLAGVLSYNEQFF. CDR3 bases: TGTGCCAGCACCCGACCACCGGGACTAGCGGGAGTCCTCTCCTACAATGAGCAGTTCTTC.

The chain carries TRBV11-2 and TRBJ2-7, with no clear D. The germline CDR1 and CDR2 sequences are SGHAT and FQNNGV. Trimming took off 4 bases at V and 2 bases at J, with 15 bases between the two ends. The CDR3 length is 15 residues. The CDR3 DNA is TGTGCCAGCAGCTCTTTAAGACCCGCGACCTACGAGCAGTACTTC. Protein product: CASSSLRPATYEQYF.

The chain employs TRBV10-3 and TRBJ1-1, with 9 positions matching TRBD1. This CDR3 has 15 amino acids. Germline-derived CDR1 and CDR2 are ENHRY and SYGVKD. With V trimmed by 1 base and J by 1 base, 1 base remained unmatched. The CDR3 is CAISELGQGNTEAFF. The CDR3 DNA sequence: TGTGCCATCAGTGAGTTGGGACAGGGGAACACTGAAGCTTTCTTT.

There are a few counts of this clonotype. This chain joins TRBV10-3 and TRBJ2-1, with 7 bases that match TRBD2. The CDR3 spans 15 residues. V was clipped by 8 bases and J by 7 bases; unmatched bases: 14. CDR1 and CDR2 from the germline V gene are ENHRY and SYGVKD. In DNA, the CDR3 is TGTGCCATCGGGGGGTTTGGACTAGAGGGAAATGAGCAGTTCTTC. Translation gives CAIGGFGLEGNEQFF.

The rearrangement links TRBV7-3 to TRBJ1-1, with D perhaps TRBD1 (6 bases). CDR3 length: 15 residues. Trimming took 1 base from V and 1 from J, leaving 10 bases between them. CDR1 and CDR2 from the germline V gene are SGHTA and FQGTGA. In DNA, the CDR3 is TGTGCCAGCAGCTTAAATCCAGGGGAGAACACTGAAGCTTTCTTT. This encodes CASSLNPGENTEAFF.

Only a few counts were recorded for this clonotype. The CDR3 nucleotides are TGTGCCAGCAGTGAGGACAGGGCCCCCTATGGCTACACCTTC. Translation: CASSEDRAPYGYTF. The rearrangement uses TRBV6-1 and TRBJ1-2; 8 nucleotides align to TRBD1. V dropped 3 bases and J dropped 4; count of bases not matched to a gene: 4. Per the germline V gene, CDR1 is MNHNS and CDR2 is SASEGT. CDR3 length equals 14 residues.

The chain combines TRBV14 with TRBJ2-7; 8 positions match TRBD1. Germline CDR1 reads SGHDN; CDR2 reads FVKESK. The CDR3 has 15 residues. V was pared by 1 base and J by 1 base, with 3 bases of the junction left unmatched. CDR3 bases: TGTGCCAGCAGCCAAGGGACAGGGCCATCCTACGAGCAGTACTTC. Translation gives CASSQGTGPSYEQYF.

The chain employs TRBV20-1 and TRBJ2-5; 7 bases are shared with TRBD1. V lost 4 bases to trimming and J lost 3 bases; unmatched junction nucleotides: 5. The CDR3 consists of 13 residues. Germline V gene lookup returns CDR1 DFQATT and CDR2 SNEGSKA (reference sequence). The CDR3 coding sequence is TGCAGTGCTACTCCCGGGACAGAAGAGACCCAGTACTTC. As protein: CSATPGTEETQYF.

The V call is TRBV7-2, the J call TRBJ2-2; TRBD2 matches at 14 bases. Looked up from germline, CDR1 is SGHTA and CDR2 is FQGNSA. The CDR3 runs 16 residues. V lost 5 bases to trimming and J lost 7 bases; unmatched junction nucleotides: 6. The CDR3 sequence: CASSPTGTSGSGELFF. Here the CDR3 DNA reads TGTGCCAGCAGCCCCACGGGGACTAGCGGGAGCGGGGAGCTGTTTTTT. Full variable domain (missing parts from reference TRBV7-2 and TRBJ2-2): GAGVSQSPSNKVTEKGKDVELRCDPISGHTALYWYRQSLGQGLEFLIYFQGNSAPDKSGLPSDRFSAERTGGSVSTLTIQRTQQEDSAVYLCASSPTGTSGSGELFFGEGSRLTVL.

This clonotype has more than one count but fewer than ten. V and J are TRBV21-1 and TRBJ1-2; the D call in the table, TRBD1, was not verified against the DNA. TRBV21-1 is an annotated pseudogene. This CDR3 has 15 amino acids. CDR3 sequence reads: CASSKDGGGSYGYTF. The CDR3 DNA is TGTGCCAGCAGCAAAGACGGTGGGGGCAGCTATGGCTACACCTTC.

The rearrangement joins TRBV15 to TRBJ2-6; D is unclear. This CDR3 has 15 amino acids. Germline V gene sequence: CDR1 LNHNV, CDR2 YYDKDF (reference sequence). The V gene lost 1 base and the J gene lost 0 bases, with 4 bases spanning the gap. CDR3 protein: CATSRADSGANVLTF. The CDR3 DNA is TGTGCCACCAGCAGAGCTGACTCTGGGGCCAACGTCCTGACTTTC.

V usage is TRBV6-5 and J usage is TRBJ1-1; tentative D call: TRBD1 (6 bases). Germline V gene lookup returns CDR1 MNHEY and CDR2 SVGAGI. Trimming pared 2 bases from V and 4 bases from J, leaving 8 bases between. This CDR3 is 13 amino acids long. The DNA of the CDR3 is TGTGCCAGCAGTTACGGAGGGGGCACTGAAGCTTTCTTT. Protein: CASSYGGGTEAFF.

Here the CDR3 reads CASTRDRGNTGELFF. The CDR3 DNA follows: TGTGCCAGCACCAGGGACAGGGGAAACACCGGGGAGCTGTTTTTT. The chain uses TRBV2 and TRBJ2-2; 10 nucleotides align to TRBD1. The germline CDR1 and CDR2 sequences are SNHLY and FYNNEI. V was clipped by 7 bases and J by 2 bases; unmatched bases: 4. The CDR3 runs to 15 residues.

This chain connects TRBV19 to TRBJ1-2; 7 bases match TRBD1. CDR1 is LNHDA, CDR2 SQIVND, per germline (reference sequence). This CDR3 spans 14 amino acids. V was pared by 6 bases and J by 4 bases, with 8 bases of the junction left unmatched. The CDR3 bases are TGTGCCAGTAGCCCGGGACAGAGGACCTATGGCTACACCTTC. As protein: CASSPGQRTYGYTF.